This entry describes one T cell receptor (beta chain). Noted treatment: some 20 received Ad26.COV2.S at low or high dose, single or two shots; about 5 received placebo; per-sample allocation not given. The samples were gathered on day 63 after the first injection of vaccine or placebo. The sample is drawn from a study of Ad26.COV2.S vaccination and SARS-CoV-2 variants. On the study more broadly: As a participant in COV1001, the donor was in the Ad26.COV2.S trial arm.

The table came from immunoSEQ multiplex PCR; TCRdb's copy has only in-frame clones and leaves some out. Among fewer than 400,000 clones listed, about 89% were seen once. The origin of this receptor is a person aged 18-65 years who received the Ad26.COV2.S COVID-19 vaccine or a placebo. This specimen was peripheral blood, taken in a trial of Ad26.COV2.S vaccine versus placebo.

CDR3: CASSVAFGLLNEQFF. CDR3 sequence (DNA): TGTGCCAGCAGCGTAGCCTTCGGGTTGCTCAATGAGCAGTTCTTC. The chain joins TRBV9 to TRBJ2-1; D not resolved. This CDR3 contains 15 residues. Trimming pared 0 bases from V and 6 bases from J, leaving 13 bases between. Germline CDR1 and CDR2: SGDLS and YYNGEE. The full variable domain, with the rest looked up from reference TRBV9 and TRBJ2-1, is DSGVTQTPKHLITATGQRVTLRCSPRSGDLSVYWYQQSLDQGLQFLIQYYNGEERAKGNILERFSAQQFPDLHSELNLSSLELGDSALYFCASSVAFGLLNEQFFGPGTRLTVL.